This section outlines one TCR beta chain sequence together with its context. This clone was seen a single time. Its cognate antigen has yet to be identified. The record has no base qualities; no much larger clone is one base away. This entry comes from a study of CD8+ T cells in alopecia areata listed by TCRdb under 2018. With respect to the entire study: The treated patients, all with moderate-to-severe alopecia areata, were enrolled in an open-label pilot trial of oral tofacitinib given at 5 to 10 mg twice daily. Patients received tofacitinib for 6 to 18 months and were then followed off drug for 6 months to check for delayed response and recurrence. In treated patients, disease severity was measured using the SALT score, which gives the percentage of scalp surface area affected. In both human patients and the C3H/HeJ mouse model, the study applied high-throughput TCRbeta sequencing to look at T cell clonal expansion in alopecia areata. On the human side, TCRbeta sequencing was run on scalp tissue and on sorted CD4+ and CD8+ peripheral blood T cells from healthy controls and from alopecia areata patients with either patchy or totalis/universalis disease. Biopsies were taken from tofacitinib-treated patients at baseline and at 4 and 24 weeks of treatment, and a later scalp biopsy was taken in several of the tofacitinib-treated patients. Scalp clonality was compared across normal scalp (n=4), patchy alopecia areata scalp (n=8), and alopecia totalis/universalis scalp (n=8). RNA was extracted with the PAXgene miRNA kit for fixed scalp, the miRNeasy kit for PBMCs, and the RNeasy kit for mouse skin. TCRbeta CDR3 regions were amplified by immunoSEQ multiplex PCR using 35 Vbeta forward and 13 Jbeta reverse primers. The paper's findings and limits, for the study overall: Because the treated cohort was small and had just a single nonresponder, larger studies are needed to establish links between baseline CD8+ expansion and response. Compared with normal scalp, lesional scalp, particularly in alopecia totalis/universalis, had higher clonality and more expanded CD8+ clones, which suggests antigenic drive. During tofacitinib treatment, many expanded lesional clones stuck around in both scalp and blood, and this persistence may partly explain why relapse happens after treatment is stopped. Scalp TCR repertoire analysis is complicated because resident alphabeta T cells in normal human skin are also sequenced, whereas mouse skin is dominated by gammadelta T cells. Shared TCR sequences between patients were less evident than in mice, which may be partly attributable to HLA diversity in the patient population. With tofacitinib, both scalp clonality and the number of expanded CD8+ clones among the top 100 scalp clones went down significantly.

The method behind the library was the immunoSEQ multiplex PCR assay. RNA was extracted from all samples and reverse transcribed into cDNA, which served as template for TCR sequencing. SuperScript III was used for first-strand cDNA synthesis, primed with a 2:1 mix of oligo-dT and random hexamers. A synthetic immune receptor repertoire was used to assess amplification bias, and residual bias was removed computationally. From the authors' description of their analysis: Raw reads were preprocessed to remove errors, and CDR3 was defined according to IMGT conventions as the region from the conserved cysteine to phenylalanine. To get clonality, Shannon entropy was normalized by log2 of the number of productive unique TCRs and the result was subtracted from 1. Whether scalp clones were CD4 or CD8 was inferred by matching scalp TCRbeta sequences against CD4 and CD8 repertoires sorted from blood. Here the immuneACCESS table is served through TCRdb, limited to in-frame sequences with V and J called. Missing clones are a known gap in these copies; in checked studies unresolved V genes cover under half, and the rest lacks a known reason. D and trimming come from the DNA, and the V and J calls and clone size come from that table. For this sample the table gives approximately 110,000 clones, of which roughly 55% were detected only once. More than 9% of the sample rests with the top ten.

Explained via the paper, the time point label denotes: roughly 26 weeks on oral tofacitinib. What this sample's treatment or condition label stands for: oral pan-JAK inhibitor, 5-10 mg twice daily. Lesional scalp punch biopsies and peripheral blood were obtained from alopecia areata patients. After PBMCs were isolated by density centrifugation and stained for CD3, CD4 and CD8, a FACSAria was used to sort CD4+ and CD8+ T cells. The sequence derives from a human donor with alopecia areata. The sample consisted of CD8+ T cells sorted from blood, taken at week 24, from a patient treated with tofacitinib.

The nucleotides are TGTGCCAGCAGCTTAGTTGGGACAGGGGGCAGGGAGACCCAGTACTTC. It encodes CASSLVGTGGRETQYF. Rearrangement joined TRBV13 to TRBJ2-5; TRBD1 lines up with 12 middle nucleotides. CDR1 PRHDT and CDR2 FYEKMQ are derived from the germline V gene (reference sequence). There are 16 amino acids in the CDR3, from cysteine to phenylalanine inclusive. The only DNA kept is the CDR3, 48 bases in frame from the first base. Compared with germline, V lacks 1 base and J lacks 5 bases; bases without a gene match: 5.